These T cell receptor beta chains were read from a single sample in a study of T cell changes during pregnancy in multiple sclerosis. Produced via immunoSEQ multiplex PCR; TCRdb's table is partial and in-frame only. The repertoire holds tens of thousands of clones, with 89% as singletons. Sample: CD8+ T cells from peripheral blood mononuclear cells, taken in the second trimester of pregnancy. The receptors were sampled from a female donor with multiple sclerosis, enrolled in a pregnancy study. CDR3s include the opening cysteine and the closing phenylalanine or tryptophan. D genes are given only for firm matches.

>TRBV7-3|TRBD2
CASSLAGGPYEQYF
>TRBV6-1|TRBD1
CASGDSPGGLEKLFF
>TRBV19|NA
CASSSDDRNSNQPQHF
>TRBV18|NA
CASSPPLPEEYNEQFF
>TRBV29-1|NA
CSVDWGETEAFF
>TRBV19|TRBD2
CASSILASGNTGELFF
>TRBV5-6|NA
CASRPTGSNSPLHF
>TRBV7-9|NA
CASSFSLEETQYF
>TRBV25-1|TRBD1
CASSEGQGDSNQPQHF
>TRBV13|NA
CASSSGGGGNSPLHF
>TRBV27|NA
CASSFLGQPQHF
>TRBV28|TRBD1
CASSWTGAMGEQYF
>TRBV19|TRBD2
CASSIAGTTYEQYF
>TRBV6-6|TRBD2
CASTILGGTSGDEQFF
>TRBV27|NA
CASNPLPTSSYEQYF
>TRBV4-3|NA
CASSQDLGFQDTF
>TRBV11-3|NA
CASSLSVNTEAFF
>TRBV7-9|NA
CASSHITEPQYF
>TRBV6-6|TRBD1
CASSYGQAYGYTF
>TRBV7-9|NA
CASSPGRGVAKNIQYF
>TRBV7-3|NA
CASSSSADTQYF
>TRBV18|NA
CASSPGGRSYEQYF
>TRBV6-1|NA
CASSGRGLAYEQYF
>TRBV6-1|TRBD2
CASAGLAHNEQFF
>TRBV6-5|TRBD2
CASSPLAGYTGELFF
>TRBV9|NA
CASSVDGGDNSPLHF
>TRBV5-4|TRBD2
CASSLTSGGRNEQFF
>TRBV4-1|TRBD2
CASSLRGGGAFTGELFF
>TRBV5-6|NA
CASSLTRQEAFF
>TRBV14|NA
CASSQDSTFSQVSYEQYF
>TRBV6-5|NA
CANQGCEVQPQHF
>TRBV7-6|TRBD2
CASSSRLAGYNEQFF
>TRBV7-3|TRBD2
CASSPGTSGSLSDEQFF
>TRBV4-3|TRBD1
CASSQGQGYTEAFF
>TRBV5-6|NA
CASSLGFSGNTEAFF
>TRBV7-9|NA
CAIVAENYGYTF
>TRBV6-1|TRBD1
CASSEAIGTGDVYTF
>TRBV9|NA
CASSDGGAFGTDTQYF
>TRBV28|NA
CASSLYASGTDTQYF
>TRBV7-9|TRBD2
CASSGGAGEQYF
>TRBV30|TRBD2
CAWSTGLPPYEQYF